Presented here are 26 T cell receptor beta chains from one specimen sequenced in a study of blood T cells in healthy people across ages. Combining a sample-barcoded 5' primer with a J-beta primer mix, a second PCR ran for roughly 6 to 12 cycles. Via MiXCR, TCRdb re-called the 5' RACE reads, giving one row per CDR3 protein. Among more than 750,000 distinct CDR3 sequences listed, around 29% were seen once. A further study also used this sample, focusing on T cells of mothers and their children.

The sequencing input was blood. Receptors originate from a woman in her thirties or forties in good health.

The J gene is TRBJ2-2, the V gene TRBV5-1; no clear D gene. The germline V and J ends were trimmed by 0 bases and 1 base, with 7 bases remaining between them. The CDR3 is 15 residues long. CDR1 is SGHRS, CDR2 YFSETQ, per germline. DNA of the CDR3: TGCGCCAGCAGCTTGGTGCAGCGGAACACCGGGGAGCTGTTTTTT. The encoded protein is CASSLVQRNTGELFF.

The V call is TRBV28, the J call TRBJ2-4; 9 bases line up with TRBD2. Germline assignment: CDR1 MDHEN and CDR2 SYDVKM. Trimming cost V 6 bases and J 13 bases; bases outside gene matches: 13. The CDR3 spans 14 residues. CDR3 sequence (DNA): TGTGCCAGCAGCCTAGCGGGGAGCACAGATATGCAGTACTTC. Protein product: CASSLAGSTDMQYF.

This clonotype was observed once. J is TRBJ2-3 and V is TRBV3-1; D uncertain. Trimming cost V 3 bases and J 2 bases, with 6 bases left between them. CDR3 length: 13 amino acids. Germline-derived CDR1 and CDR2 are LGHDT and YNNKEL (reference sequence). The CDR3 is CASSHEVTDTQYF. DNA of the CDR3: TGTGCCAGCAGCCATGAAGTCACAGATACGCAGTATTTT.

This clonotype was detected a few times. CDR3 in amino acids: CASSLQGTLSYNEQFF. Here the CDR3 DNA reads TGTGCCAGCAGTCTACAGGGAACCCTATCCTACAATGAGCAGTTCTTC. The genes are TRBV11-2 and TRBJ2-1; possibly TRBD1 for D (6 bases). The CDR3 length is 16 residues. The V end lost 6 bases, the J end lost 1 base, and 16 bases lay between the germline ends. The V gene's germline CDR1 is SGHAT and CDR2 FQNNGV.

This chain uses TRBV11-2 with TRBJ2-3, with 7 bases aligning to TRBD1. Unmatched junction bases numbered 14, after V lost 4 bases and J lost 4 bases. The CDR3 runs to 17 residues. Looked up from germline, CDR1 is SGHAT and CDR2 is FQNNGV. Here the CDR3 reads CASSSRTDRVRADTQYF. CDR3 sequence (DNA): TGTGCCAGCAGCTCCAGGACCGACAGGGTTAGGGCAGATACGCAGTATTTT. Full variable domain (remainder filled in from reference TRBV11-2 and TRBJ2-3): EAGVAQSPRYKIIEKRQSVAFWCNPISGHATLYWYQQILGQGPKLLIQFQNNGVVDDSQLPKDRFSAERLKGVDSTLKIQPAKLEDSAVYLCASSSRTDRVRADTQYFGPGTRLTVL.

This clonotype was picked up many times. This chain uses TRBV13 with TRBJ2-1; TRBD1 is a possible D gene (6 bases). The CDR3 is 15 amino acids. The V and J ends lost 0 bases and 4 bases respectively, with 10 bases between them. The germline V gene has CDR1 PRHDT and CDR2 FYEKMQ (reference sequence). CDR3 protein: CASSLGGAPYNEQFF. As DNA, the CDR3 is TGTGCCAGCAGCTTAGGGGGGGCCCCGTACAATGAGCAGTTCTTC.

On this clonotype: A much larger clone lies one base from this, so it may be a read error. This chain joins TRBV20-1 and TRBJ2-1, with 8 bases aligning to TRBD2. Germline CDR1 DFQATT, CDR2 SNEGSKA (reference sequence). The CDR3 has 14 amino acids. This chain's CDR3 is CSVDSGVSYNGQFF. The CDR3 DNA follows: TGCAGTGTGGATAGCGGGGTATCCTACAATGGGCAGTTCTTC.

V and J are TRBV6-1 and TRBJ1-1, with D unresolved. This CDR3 contains 13 residues. The V and J ends lost 2 bases and 5 bases respectively, with 9 bases between them. CDR1 MNHNS and CDR2 SASEGT come from the germline V gene. The CDR3, as DNA: TGTGCCAGCAGTGAAACCACCTTTACTGAAGCTTTCTTT. Translating it yields CASSETTFTEAFF.

The V call is TRBV6-6, the J call TRBJ2-1, with 7 nucleotides matching TRBD2. Germline loops: CDR1 MNHNY, CDR2 SVGAGI (reference sequence). This CDR3 is built from 16 residues. V shed 8 bases and J 0 bases; nucleotides not matched to a gene: 10. As DNA, the CDR3 is TGTGCCAGCGGGAGGGAGCGGGCGAGCTCCTACAATGAGCAGTTCTTC. This encodes CASGRERASSYNEQFF.

The chain recombines TRBV4-3 with TRBJ1-5; the D is unclear. The length of the CDR3 is 14 residues. Per the germline V gene, CDR1 is LGHNA and CDR2 is YSLEER. V lost 4 bases and J 11 bases, leaving 18 bases between the germline ends. CDR3 amino acids: CASSPEWTGMAQHF. The CDR3 DNA sequence: TGCGCCAGCAGCCCAGAATGGACGGGTATGGCCCAGCATTTT.

This clonotype occurred a few times. The chain links TRBV27 to TRBJ1-2, with D tentatively TRBD1 (5 bases). Looked up from germline, CDR1 is MNHEY and CDR2 is SMNVEV (reference sequence). Trimming left V 2 bases short and J 5 bases short, with 12 bases between. The CDR3 is 14 residues long. The CDR3 DNA reads TGTGCCAGCAGTTTAAGGTTCGGGGGGTATGGCTACACCTTC. It encodes CASSLRFGGYGYTF.

A note on this clonotype: A much larger clone sits a single nucleotide away, making a read error possible. The chain is built from TRBV7-3 and TRBJ2-1, with D perhaps matching TRBD2 (6 bases). CDR1 is SGHTA and CDR2 is FQGTGA in the germline V gene. The CDR3 runs 15 residues. Trimming removed 7 bases from V and 4 bases from J, with 17 bases in between. CDR3 region: CASNVVGGEYNEQFF. In DNA form, the CDR3 reads TGTGCCAGCAACGTCGTCGGCGGGGAGTACAATGAGCAGTTCTTC.

The sample holds a few counts of this clonotype. The chain links TRBV7-2 to TRBJ2-1; 7 bases match TRBD1. V lost 6 bases and J lost 0; bases outside the gene matches: 2. This CDR3 is 14 amino acids long. Germline V lookup: CDR1 SGHTA, CDR2 FQGNSA. The CDR3 bases are TGTGCCAGCAGGGGGACAGACTCCTACAATGAGCAGTTCTTC. As protein: CASRGTDSYNEQFF.

This clonotype was found a few times. V and J are TRBV20-1 and TRBJ2-7, with 8 bases matching TRBD2. The CDR3 runs to 16 residues. Germline lookup yields CDR1 DFQATT and CDR2 SNEGSKA (reference sequence). Losses at the gene ends were 0 bases for V and 2 bases for J; bases not matched to a gene: 9. CDR3: CSARDPGSGGPYEQYF. DNA of the CDR3: TGCAGTGCTAGAGACCCGGGGAGCGGGGGCCCCTACGAGCAGTACTTC.

The sample holds many counts of this clonotype. The CDR3 bases are TGTGCCAGCAGCTTCGGACCCGCGGCCTACAATGAGCAGTTCTTC. Amino acids: CASSFGPAAYNEQFF. V and J are TRBV5-6 and TRBJ2-1; no reliable D call. Deletions cut 2 bases from V and 2 bases from J, with 11 bases between. CDR1 SGHDT and CDR2 YYEEEE come from the germline V gene. The length of the CDR3 is 15 residues.

Many counts were recorded for this clonotype. The chain employs TRBV11-2 and TRBJ2-4; D might be TRBD2 (5 bases). The CDR3 loop spans 15 amino acids. Germline CDR1 and CDR2: SGHAT and FQNNGV. Trimming cost V 3 bases and J 2 bases, with 11 bases left between them. Here the CDR3 reads CASSFGPGTKNIQYF. The CDR3 region has the DNA TGTGCCAGCAGCTTTGGCCCCGGGACCAAAAACATTCAGTACTTC.

Note on this clonotype: A much more abundant neighbour one base away suggests this may be a read error. The genes are TRBV20-1 and TRBJ2-7; D is uncertain. Germline V lookup: CDR1 DFQATT, CDR2 SNEGSKA (reference sequence). Trimming removed 3 bases from V and 2 bases from J, with 11 bases in between. The CDR3 runs 13 residues. The CDR3 sequence: CSARGCETYEQYF. The CDR3 DNA reads as TGCAGTGCTAGGGGATGTGAGACCTACGAGCAGTACTTC.

J is TRBJ2-5 and V is TRBV12-3 or TRBV12-4; D not certain. V lost 9 bases, J lost 11 bases, and 16 bases lay in between. The CDR3 is 11 amino acids. For the CDR3, the DNA is TGTGCCAGTTCGTCCTTCTACAAGCAGTACTTC. The encoded protein is CASSSFYKQYF.

Details on this clonotype: This could be a read error, since a much larger clone is one nucleotide away. The gene calls are TRBV28 and TRBJ2-7; D perhaps matches TRBD1 (7 bases). Trimming removed 8 bases at V and 2 bases at J, with 19 bases between. The CDR3 covers 15 residues. Per the germline V gene, CDR1 is MDHEN and CDR2 is SYDVKM. The CDR3 region has the DNA TGTGCCAGCCAGGGGGAGGTCCAGACCCCCTACGAGCAGTACTTC. It yields the protein CASQGEVQTPYEQYF.

This chain connects TRBV30 to TRBJ2-1; no firm D call. Germline loops: CDR1 GTSNPN, CDR2 SVGIG (reference sequence). V gave up 4 bases and J gave up 2 bases, with 9 bases separating them. The CDR3 has 13 amino acids. In DNA form, the CDR3 reads TGTGCCTGGACATTTGGAACCTACAATGAGCAGTTCTTC. Translating it yields CAWTFGTYNEQFF.

In its sample, this clonotype was seen a few times. The rearrangement links TRBV20-1 to TRBJ2-1, with no clear D. Trimming shortened V by 4 bases and J by 6 bases, and 10 bases separated the two germline ends. This CDR3 comprises 12 residues. Per germline, CDR1 DFQATT and CDR2 SNEGSKA (reference sequence). The chain's CDR3 is CSAILAVNEQFF. The CDR3 DNA reads TGCAGTGCTATTCTCGCCGTCAATGAGCAGTTCTTC.

This clonotype was counted at least ten times. The chain couples TRBV12-3 or TRBV12-4 to TRBJ2-3; D might be TRBD1 or TRBD2, each matching 6 bases. The V gene lost 6 bases and the J gene lost 8 bases, with 18 bases spanning the gap. CDR3 size: 14 residues. CDR3 in DNA: TGTGCCAGCAGAGTAGCGGCCACCAGGGGTACGCAGTATTTT. This gives the protein CASRVAATRGTQYF.

Only a few counts were recorded for this clonotype. This rearrangement joins TRBV5-1 to TRBJ2-5; 14 positions match TRBD2. Looked up from germline, CDR1 is SGHRS and CDR2 is YFSETQ. This CDR3 contains 16 residues. V shed 4 bases and J 11 bases; nucleotides not matched to a gene: 13. The CDR3 nucleotides read TGCGCCAGCAGCGCCCGGACTAGCGGGGGGACCTCTGAGCAGTACTTC. This translates into CASSARTSGGTSEQYF.

About this clonotype itself: Possible read error: a much larger clone is one base away. The chain employs TRBV27 and TRBJ2-7, with TRBD1 matching over 9 bases. Trimming removed 6 bases from V and 2 bases from J; junction bases left unmatched: 5. This CDR3 has 14 amino acids. Germline assignment: CDR1 MNHEY and CDR2 SMNVEV (reference sequence). CDR3 loop: CASRRRTGAYEQYF. The CDR3, as DNA: TGTGCCAGCAGGCGAAGGACAGGGGCCTACGAGCAGTACTTC.

The chain employs TRBV28 and TRBJ1-6; 7 positions match TRBD1. Germline V CDR1 and CDR2: MDHEN, SYDVKM. CDR3 size: 16 residues. Trimming removed 6 bases from V and 0 bases from J; junction bases left unmatched: 5. CDR3 bases: TGTGCCAGCAGGACAGGGTCGGGCTCCTATAATTCACCCCTCCACTTT. Encoded protein: CASRTGSGSYNSPLHF.

This clonotype was counted ten times or more. The chain combines TRBV15 with TRBJ2-5, with TRBD2 matching 13 bases. The CDR3 runs 14 residues. CDR1 LNHNV and CDR2 YYDKDF come from the germline V gene (reference sequence). V shed 6 bases, J shed 7 bases, and the junction held 5 bases outside the gene matches. The CDR3 DNA reads as TGTGCCACCAGTACTAGCGGGGGGGCAGGGACCCAGTACTTC. It translates to CATSTSGGAGTQYF.